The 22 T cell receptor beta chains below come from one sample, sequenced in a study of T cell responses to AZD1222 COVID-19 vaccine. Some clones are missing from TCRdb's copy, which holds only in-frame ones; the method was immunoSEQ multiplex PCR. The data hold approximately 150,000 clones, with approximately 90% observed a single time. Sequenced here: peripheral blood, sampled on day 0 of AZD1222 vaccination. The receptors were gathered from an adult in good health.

CDR3 sequence: CASSRGGIGYTEAFF. CDR3 bases: TGTGCCAGCTCACGCGGGGGTATAGGGTACACTGAAGCTTTCTTT. The V call is TRBV18, the J call TRBJ1-1, with D perhaps TRBD1 (5 bases). The CDR3 has 15 amino acids. Trimming left V 4 bases short and J 3 bases short, with 15 bases between. The germline V gene has CDR1 KGHSH and CDR2 LQKENI. Complete variable domain (other parts from reference TRBV18 and TRBJ1-1): NAGVMQNPRHLVRRRGQEARLRCSPMKGHSHVYWYRQLPEEGLKFMVYLQKENIIDESGMPKERFSAEFPKEGPSILRIQQVVRGDSAAYFCASSRGGIGYTEAFFGQGTRLTVV.

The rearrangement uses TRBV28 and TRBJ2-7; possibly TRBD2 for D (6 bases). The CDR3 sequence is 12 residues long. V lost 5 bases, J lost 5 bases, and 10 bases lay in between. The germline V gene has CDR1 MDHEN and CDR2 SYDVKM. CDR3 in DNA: TGTGCCAGCAGTGGGGGGAACGACGAGCAGTACTTC. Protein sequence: CASSGGNDEQYF.

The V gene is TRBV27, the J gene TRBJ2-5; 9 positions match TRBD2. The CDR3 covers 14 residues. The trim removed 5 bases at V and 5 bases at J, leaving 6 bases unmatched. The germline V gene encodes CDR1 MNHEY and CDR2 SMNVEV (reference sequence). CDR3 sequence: CASSHSGSWETQYF. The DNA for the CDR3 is TGTGCCAGCAGTCATAGCGGGAGTTGGGAGACCCAGTACTTC.

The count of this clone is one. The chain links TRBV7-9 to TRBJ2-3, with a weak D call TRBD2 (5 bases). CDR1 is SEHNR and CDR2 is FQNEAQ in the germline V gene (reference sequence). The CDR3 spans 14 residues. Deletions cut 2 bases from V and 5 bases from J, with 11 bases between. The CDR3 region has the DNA TGTGCCAGCAGCTTATCTGGACTGCGAGATACGCAGTATTTT. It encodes CASSLSGLRDTQYF.

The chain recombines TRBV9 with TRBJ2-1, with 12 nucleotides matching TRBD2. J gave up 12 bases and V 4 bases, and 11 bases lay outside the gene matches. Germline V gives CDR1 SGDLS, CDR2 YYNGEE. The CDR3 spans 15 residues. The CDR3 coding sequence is TGTGCCAGCAGCTCCAGGACTAGCGGGATTGTAGGGCAGTTCTTC. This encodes CASSSRTSGIVGQFF.

The chain's CDR3 is CATSDGGVNQETQYF. As DNA, the CDR3 is TGTGCCACCAGTGATGGGGGAGTGAACCAAGAGACCCAGTACTTC. The chain joins TRBV24-1 to TRBJ2-5, with D perhaps TRBD1 or TRBD2 (5 bases each). The CDR3 totals 15 residues. CDR1 and CDR2 from the germline V gene are KGHDR and SFDVKD. V was cut by 3 bases and J by 0 bases, with 10 bases left in between.

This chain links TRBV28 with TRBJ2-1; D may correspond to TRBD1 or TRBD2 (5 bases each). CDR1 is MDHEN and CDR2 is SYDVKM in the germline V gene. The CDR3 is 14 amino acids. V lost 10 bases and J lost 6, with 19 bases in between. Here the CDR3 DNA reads TGTGCCACAGTCACGGGACCCCAGATCAATGAGCAGTTCTTC. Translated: CATVTGPQINEQFF.

DNA of the CDR3: TGTGCCAGCAGTGAAGCCCATGGTACAGGGCAGCCCAAAAACATTCAGTACTTC. This encodes CASSEAHGTGQPKNIQYF. The chain employs TRBV6-1 and TRBJ2-4; possibly TRBD1 for D (6 bases). This CDR3 has 18 residues. Trimming pared 0 bases from V and 2 bases from J, leaving 17 bases between. Per germline, CDR1 MNHNS and CDR2 SASEGT.

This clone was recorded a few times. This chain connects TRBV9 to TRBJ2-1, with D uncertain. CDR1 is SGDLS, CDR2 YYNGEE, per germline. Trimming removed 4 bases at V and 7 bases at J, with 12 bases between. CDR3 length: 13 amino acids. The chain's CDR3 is CASSMGLGNEQFF. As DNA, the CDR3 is TGTGCCAGCAGCATGGGCCTGGGGAATGAGCAGTTCTTC.

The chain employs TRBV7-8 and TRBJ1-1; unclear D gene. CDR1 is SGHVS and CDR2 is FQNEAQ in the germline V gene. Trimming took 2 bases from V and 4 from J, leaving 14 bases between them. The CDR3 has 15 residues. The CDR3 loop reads CASSLFSLSGTEAFF. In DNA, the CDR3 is TGTGCCAGCAGCTTATTCTCCCTTTCGGGCACTGAAGCTTTCTTT.

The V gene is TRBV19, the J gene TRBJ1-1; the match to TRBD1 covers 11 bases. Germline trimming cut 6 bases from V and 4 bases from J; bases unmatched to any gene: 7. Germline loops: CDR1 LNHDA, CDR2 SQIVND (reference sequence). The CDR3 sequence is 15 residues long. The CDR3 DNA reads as TGTGCCAGTAGGGCGGACAGGGGGCTGAGCACTGAAGCTTTCTTT. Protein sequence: CASRADRGLSTEAFF.

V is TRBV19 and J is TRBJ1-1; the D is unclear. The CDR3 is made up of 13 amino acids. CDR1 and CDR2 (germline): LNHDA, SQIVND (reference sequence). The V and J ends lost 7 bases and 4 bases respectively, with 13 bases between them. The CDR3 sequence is CASTDYPGTEAFF. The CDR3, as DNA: TGTGCCAGTACGGATTATCCGGGCACTGAAGCTTTCTTT.

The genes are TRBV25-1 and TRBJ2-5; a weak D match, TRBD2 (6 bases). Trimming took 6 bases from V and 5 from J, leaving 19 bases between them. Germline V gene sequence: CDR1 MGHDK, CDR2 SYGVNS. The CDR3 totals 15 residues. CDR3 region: CASRSLTSLGETQYF. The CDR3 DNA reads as TGTGCCAGCAGATCCCTGACTAGTTTGGGGGAGACCCAGTACTTC.

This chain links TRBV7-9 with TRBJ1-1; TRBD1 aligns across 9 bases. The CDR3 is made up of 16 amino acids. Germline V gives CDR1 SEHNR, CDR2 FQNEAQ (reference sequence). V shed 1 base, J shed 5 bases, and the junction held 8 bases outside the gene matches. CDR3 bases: TGTGCCAGCAGCTTAGTTGGGACAGGGAAGGGAACTGAAGCTTTCTTT. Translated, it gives CASSLVGTGKGTEAFF. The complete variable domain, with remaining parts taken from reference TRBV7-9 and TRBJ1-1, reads DTGVSQNPRHKITKRGQNVTFRCDPISEHNRLYWYRQTLGQGPEFLTYFQNEAQLEKSRLLSDRFSAERPKGSFSTLEIQRTEQGDSAMYLCASSLVGTGKGTEAFFGQGTRLTVV.

For the CDR3, the DNA is TGTGCCAGCAGCTTAGGTTGGGACGGTAAAAATGAGCAGTTCTTC. Its translation: CASSLGWDGKNEQFF. The chain is built from TRBV5-4 and TRBJ2-1; either TRBD1 or TRBD2 may fit D (5 bases each). This CDR3 has 15 amino acids. The germline V gene has CDR1 SGHNT and CDR2 YYREEE (reference sequence). V lost 2 bases and J 7 bases, leaving 16 bases between the germline ends. Drawing the rest from reference TRBV5-4 and TRBJ2-1, the complete variable domain is ETGVTQSPTHLIKTRGQQVTLRCSSQSGHNTVSWYQQALGQGPQFIFQYYREEENGRGNFPPRFSGLQFPNYSSELNVNALELDDSALYLCASSLGWDGKNEQFFGPGTRLTVL.

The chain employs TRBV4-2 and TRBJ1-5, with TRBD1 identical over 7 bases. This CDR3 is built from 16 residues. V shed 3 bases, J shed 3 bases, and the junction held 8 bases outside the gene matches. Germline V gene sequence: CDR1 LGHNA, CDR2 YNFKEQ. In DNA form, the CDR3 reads TGTGCCAGCAGCCACGGCGAGGGACAGATCAATCAGCCCCAGCATTTT. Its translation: CASSHGEGQINQPQHF.

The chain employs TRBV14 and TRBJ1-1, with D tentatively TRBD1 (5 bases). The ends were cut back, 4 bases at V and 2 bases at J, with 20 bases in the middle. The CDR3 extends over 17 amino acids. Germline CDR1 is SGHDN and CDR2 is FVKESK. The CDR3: CASSLLLVGRSNTEAFF. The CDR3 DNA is TGTGCCAGCAGCCTCCTCCTGGTGGGACGGTCAAACACTGAAGCTTTCTTT.

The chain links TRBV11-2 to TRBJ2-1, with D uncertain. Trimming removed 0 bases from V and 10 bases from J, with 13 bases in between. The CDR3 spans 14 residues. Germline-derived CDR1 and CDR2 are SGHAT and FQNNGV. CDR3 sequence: CASSLDPRAREQFF. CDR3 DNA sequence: TGTGCCAGCAGCTTAGACCCCCGGGCGAGGGAGCAGTTCTTC.

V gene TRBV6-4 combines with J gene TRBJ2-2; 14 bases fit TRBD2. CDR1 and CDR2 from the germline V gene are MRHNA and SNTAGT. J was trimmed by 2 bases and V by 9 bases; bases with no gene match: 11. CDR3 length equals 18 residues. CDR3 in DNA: TGTGCCAGACCGGGACTAGCGGGAGTAACGGAAAACACCGGGGAGCTGTTTTTT. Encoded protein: CARPGLAGVTENTGELFF.

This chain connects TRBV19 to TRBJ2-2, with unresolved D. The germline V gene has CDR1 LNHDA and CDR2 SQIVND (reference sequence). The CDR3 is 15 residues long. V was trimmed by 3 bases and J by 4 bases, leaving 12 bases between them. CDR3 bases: TGTGCCAGTAGTATTGGGCAGTATCCCACCGGGGAGCTGTTTTTT. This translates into CASSIGQYPTGELFF.

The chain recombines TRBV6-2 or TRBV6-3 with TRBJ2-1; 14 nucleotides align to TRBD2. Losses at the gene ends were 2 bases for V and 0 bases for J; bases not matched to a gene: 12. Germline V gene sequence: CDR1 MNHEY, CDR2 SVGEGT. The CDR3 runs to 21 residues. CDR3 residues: CASSYTGKTSGRVLSYNEQFF. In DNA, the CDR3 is TGTGCCAGCAGTTACACGGGAAAGACTAGCGGGAGGGTTCTCTCCTACAATGAGCAGTTCTTC.

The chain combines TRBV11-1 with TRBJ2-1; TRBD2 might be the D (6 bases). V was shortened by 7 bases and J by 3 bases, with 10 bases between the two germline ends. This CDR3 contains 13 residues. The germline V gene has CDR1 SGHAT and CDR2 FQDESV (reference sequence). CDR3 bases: TGTGCCAGCATGGGGGGACTCTACAATGAGCAGTTCTTC. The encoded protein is CASMGGLYNEQFF.